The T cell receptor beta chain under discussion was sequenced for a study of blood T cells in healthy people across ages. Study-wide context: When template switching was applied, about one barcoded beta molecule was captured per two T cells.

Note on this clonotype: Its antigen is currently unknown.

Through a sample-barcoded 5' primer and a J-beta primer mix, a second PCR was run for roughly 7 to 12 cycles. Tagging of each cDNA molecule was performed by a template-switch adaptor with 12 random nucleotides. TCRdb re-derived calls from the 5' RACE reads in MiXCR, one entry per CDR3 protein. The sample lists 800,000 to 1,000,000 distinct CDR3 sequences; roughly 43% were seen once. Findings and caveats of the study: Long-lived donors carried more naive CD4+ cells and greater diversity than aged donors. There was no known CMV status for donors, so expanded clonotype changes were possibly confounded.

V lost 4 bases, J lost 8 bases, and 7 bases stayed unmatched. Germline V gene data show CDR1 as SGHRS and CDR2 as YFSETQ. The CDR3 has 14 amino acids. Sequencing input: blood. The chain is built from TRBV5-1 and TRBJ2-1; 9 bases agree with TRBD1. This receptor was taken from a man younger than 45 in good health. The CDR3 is CASSQGQGHHEQFF. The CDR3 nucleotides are TGCGCCAGCAGCCAGGGACAGGGACACCATGAGCAGTTCTTC.